This T cell receptor (beta chain) is from a study of T-cell memory formation after mild COVID-19. Findings of the study overall: Most CD4+ clones that shrank were in CM and EM, while CD8+ ones turned up in EMRA. Day 15 to 85 contracting clones showed balanced CD4/CD8; later expanders leaned CD4+.

On this clonotype: The antigen remains unidentified.

Germline values: CDR1 SGHVS, CDR2 FNYEAQ. CDR3 length equals 16 residues. Deletions cut 0 bases from V and 2 bases from J, with 14 bases between. UMIs and sample barcodes were carried by the TCR alpha and TCR beta cDNA libraries that 5'RACE produced using constant-segment primers. TCRdb recomputed calls from the 5' RACE reads with MiXCR, one row per CDR3 protein. This table has roughly 500,000 distinct CDR3 sequences, roughly 21% appearing once. Material for sequencing was PBMCs or a T cell subset sorted from them (not recorded which). The receptor was isolated from an adult woman who had mild COVID-19 (a few samples of this study predate the infection). Cell type and time point are not known. The chain recombines TRBV7-6 with TRBJ2-7; the D gene is possibly TRBD1 (6 bases). The CDR3 region is CASSLAGIRGTYEQYF. CDR3 coding DNA: TGTGCCAGCAGCTTAGCGGGGATCAGGGGAACCTACGAGCAGTACTTC. Based on the CDR3 plus reference TRBV7-6 and TRBJ2-7, the full variable domain is GAGVSQSPRYKVTKRGQDVALRCDPISGHVSLYWYRQALGQGPEFLTYFNYEAQQDKSGLPNDRFSAERPEGSISTLTIQRTEQRDSAMYRCASSLAGIRGTYEQYFGPGTRLTVT.